These 32 T cell receptor beta chains were all obtained from the same sample, sequenced in a study of tissue T cells after allogeneic stem cell transplantation. Assay: immunoSEQ multiplex PCR; the TCRdb copy retains only in-frame clones and omits some. The sample lists almost 9,500 clones, 40% to 55% occurring once. Time point: mouse harvest day 7 after allogeneic transplant. Tail vein injection delivered 10^7 T-cell-depleted bone marrow cells and 10^6 splenic CD5+ T cells. The specimen sequenced was gut tissue. The source is a female BALB/c mouse given C57BL/6 T cells with graft-versus-host disease after an allogeneic hematopoietic cell transplant.

This clone is medium-sized (0.01 to 0.1%) within its sample. Genes and germline come from the mouse. The read terminates 1 residue before the CDR3 end, so the remaining end is supplied by the germline J gene. The chain links TRBV26 to TRBJ2-7; tentative D call: TRBD1 (6 bases). V lost 6 bases and J 4 bases, leaving 16 bases between the germline ends. The CDR3 runs to 14 residues. Per germline, CDR1 KGHPV and CDR2 FQNQEV (reference sequence). The CDR3 sequence is CASRRDRDTYEQYF. The DNA read from the CDR3 is TGTGCCAGCAGAAGGGACCGGGACACTTATGAACAGTAC.

With regard to this clone: The germline and genes are mouse ones. The CDR3 end falls 1 residue outside the read, so it is completed with the germline J gene. The V and J genes are TRBV26 and TRBJ2-4, with D unclear. Deletions cut 3 bases from V and 0 bases from J, with 4 bases between. This CDR3 is 13 amino acids long. Germline V gene sequence: CDR1 KGHPV, CDR2 FQNQEV (reference sequence). Partial CDR3 DNA: TGTGCCAGCAGTCTTCACAGTCAAAACACCTTGTAC. Its translation is CASSLHSQNTLY. The CDR3 as a whole reads CASSLHSQNTLYF. The complete variable domain, with remaining parts taken from reference TRBV26 and TRBJ2-4, reads NSKVIQTPRYLVKGQGQKAKMRCIPEKGHPVVFWYQQNKNNEFKFLINFQNQEVLQQIDMTEKRFSAECPSNSPCSLEIQSSEAGDSALYLCASSLHSQNTLYFGAGTRLSVL.

About this clone: Gene labels here are mouse ones. The read stops 1 residue short of the end of the CDR3; the missing end is completed from the germline J gene. The V gene is TRBV23, the J gene TRBJ2-4; TRBD2 is taken as the D call from the table, unchecked against the DNA. The CDR3 sequence is 13 residues long. Germline CDR1 is KGHTA and CDR2 is FQNQQP. Partial CDR3 DNA: TGCTCCAGCAGTATATCTAGTCAAAACACCTTGTAC. Protein product: CSSSISSQNTLY. In full, the CDR3 reads CSSSISSQNTLYF.

Comments on this clone: Here the gene names and germline are mouse. The read gets to within 1 residue of the CDR3 end, and the germline J gene fills in the rest. The chain is built from TRBV13-2 and TRBJ2-7, with TRBD1 matching 8 bases. Trimming took 3 bases from V and 2 from J; bases not matched to a gene: 1. Germline assignment: CDR1 NNHNN and CDR2 SYGAGS (reference sequence). The CDR3 length is 13 residues. The chain's CDR3 is CASGATGAYEQYF. CDR3 DNA, as far as it was read: TGTGCCAGCGGTGCGACAGGGGCCTATGAACAGTAC.

Details on this clone: The listed genes are named as in mouse. Sequencing ends 1 residue short of the CDR3 end; the germline J gene provides the rest. The rearrangement joins TRBV16 to TRBJ2-7; D might be TRBD1 (5 bases). Germline V gene lookup returns CDR1 SGHSA and CDR2 FRNQAP. The CDR3 runs to 12 residues. V was trimmed by 4 bases and J by 4 bases, leaving 8 bases between them. The CDR3 is CASSSDNYEQYF. The sequenced part of the CDR3 DNA is TGTGCAAGCAGCTCGGACAATTATGAACAGTAC.

Worth noting for this clone: Gene names and germline refer to mouse. The read comes to an end 1 residue before the CDR3 does, leaving the germline J gene to fill in the end. The chain recombines TRBV13-3 with TRBJ2-1; D gene unclear. CDR1 is NNHDY and CDR2 is SYVADS in the germline V gene. This CDR3 comprises 15 residues. V lost 0 bases, J lost 1 base, and 8 bases lay in between. The CDR3 sequence is CASSDAGRNYAEQFF. The sequenced part of the CDR3 DNA is TGTGCCAGCAGTGATGCTGGCAGAAACTATGCTGAGCAGTTC.

This clone was counted between two and nine times. The gene names given are mouse names. CDR3 protein: CASSLRAGNTLYF. Partial CDR3 DNA: TGTGCCAGCAGTCTCAGGGCCGGAAATACGCTCTAT. The chain carries TRBV26 and TRBJ1-3, with D possibly matching TRBD1 (5 bases). The read ends 1 residue shy of where the CDR3 ends; the end is completed using the germline J gene. Germline V CDR1 and CDR2: KGHPV, FQNQEV (reference sequence). The CDR3 extends over 13 amino acids. V lost 3 bases and J lost 4, with 7 bases in between.

On this clone: The gene names here belong to mouse. The read halts 1 residue ahead of the CDR3 end, with the missing end drawn from the germline J gene. This rearrangement joins TRBV13-2 to TRBJ1-1; weak D call: TRBD1 (5 bases). The CDR3 loop spans 13 amino acids. Per the germline V gene, CDR1 is NNHNN and CDR2 is SYGAGS (reference sequence). The V end was cut by 0 bases, the J end by 3 bases, with 6 bases between. CDR3 bases read: TGTGCCAGCGGTGATGGAGGGGACACAGAAGTCTTC. Residues: CASGDGGDTEVF. The full-length CDR3 reads as CASGDGGDTEVFF.

As concerns this clone: Gene names follow the mouse nomenclature. The read gets to within 1 residue of the CDR3 end, and the germline J gene fills in the rest. J is TRBJ2-4 and V is TRBV2; 11 bases are shared with TRBD2. Germline CDR1 LGHNA, CDR2 YSYQKL. V was clipped by 3 bases and J by 8 bases; unmatched bases: 7. CDR3 length: 15 amino acids. The CDR3 is CASSHPLGGRVTLYF. CDR3 DNA, as far as it was read: TGTGCCAGCAGCCACCCACTGGGGGGGCGAGTCACCTTGTAC.

For this clone: Gene and germline names: mouse. The read terminates 1 residue before the CDR3 end, so the remaining end is supplied by the germline J gene. The chain joins TRBV26 to TRBJ1-6, with D possibly matching TRBD1 (5 bases). TRBJ1-6 is designated an ORF whose function remains uncertain. The CDR3 runs to 14 residues. The V gene lost 6 bases and the J gene lost 1 base, with 7 bases spanning the gap. Germline V lookup: CDR1 KGHPV, CDR2 FQNQEV (reference sequence). Partial CDR3 DNA: TGTGCCAGCAGCGGACAATCCTATAATTCGCCCCTCTAC. This codes for CASSGQSYNSPLY. In full, the CDR3 reads CASSGQSYNSPLYF.

This clone was found once. The genes are named according to mouse. Coverage ceases 1 residue before the CDR3 finishes, and the germline J gene fills in the end. The rearrangement joins TRBV12-2 to TRBJ1-6; tentative D call: TRBD1 (5 bases). TRBJ1-6 is classed as an ORF, of uncertain function. Deletions cut 2 bases from V and 5 bases from J, with 6 bases between. Germline V gene sequence: CDR1 SGHLS, CDR2 HYDKME. This CDR3 spans 13 amino acids. The sequenced part of the CDR3 DNA is TGTGCCAGCTCTCCGACAGATAATTCGCCCCTCTAC. As protein: CASSPTDNSPLY. In full, the CDR3 reads CASSPTDNSPLYF.

About this clone itself: Gene names refer to mouse genes. Coverage ceases 1 residue before the CDR3 finishes, and the germline J gene fills in the end. The chain links TRBV3 to TRBJ1-1; TRBD1 aligns across 9 bases. With 5 bases clipped from V and 4 bases from J, the junction kept 2 bases outside the gene matches. CDR1 is SNHLY, CDR2 FYNGKV, per germline (reference sequence). There are 13 residues in the CDR3. The covered CDR3 bases are TGTGCCAGCAGCCCGGGACAGGGCACAGAAGTCTTC. Its translation is CASSPGQGTEVF. The full CDR3 sequence reads CASSPGQGTEVFF.

About this clone itself: Gene names follow the mouse nomenclature. The read is 1 residue too short to cover the CDR3 end, so that end is filled in from the germline J gene. V gene TRBV23 combines with J gene TRBJ2-7; the DNA was not used to check the table's D call, TRBD1. Per the germline V gene, CDR1 is KGHTA and CDR2 is FQNQQP. The CDR3 contains 13 residues. Incomplete CDR3 DNA: TGCTCCAGCAGCCACGGGACAGGGGCTGAACAGTAC. This sequence encodes CSSSHGTGAEQY. The CDR3 reads in full as CSSSHGTGAEQYF.

This clone appeared a few times. Mouse germline and gene names are used. The CDR3 extends 1 residue past the end of the read, so its final part is completed from the germline J gene. This chain links TRBV4 with TRBJ2-5; TRBD2 matches at 12 bases. The ends lost 4 bases at V and 4 bases at J; junction bases unmatched: 3. The CDR3 covers 15 residues. Per the germline V gene, CDR1 is LGHDT and CDR2 is YNNKQL (reference sequence). Here the CDR3 reads CASSSRDWGEDTQYF. CDR3 DNA (partial): TGTGCCAGCAGCTCCCGGGACTGGGGGGAAGACACCCAGTAC.

As concerns this clone: The genes and germline here are from mouse. The observed sequence ends 1 residue before the CDR3 terminus, with the missing tail filled in from the germline J gene. The chain recombines TRBV16 with TRBJ1-1; no firm D call. Trimming cost V 1 base and J 0 bases, with 3 bases left between them. This CDR3 has 13 residues. Germline V gene sequence: CDR1 SGHSA, CDR2 FRNQAP. The covered CDR3 bases are TGTGCAAGCAGCTTAGTTGCAAACACAGAAGTCTTC. Amino acid sequence: CASSLVANTEVF. The CDR3 as a whole reads CASSLVANTEVFF.

In its sample, this clone was seen a few times. Genes and germline are mouse. The read terminates 1 residue ahead of where the CDR3 ends, so the germline J gene completes it. This rearrangement joins TRBV23 to TRBJ2-3. The CDR3 extends over 16 amino acids. CDR1 is KGHTA and CDR2 is FQNQQP in the germline V gene. Incomplete CDR3 DNA: TGCTCCAGCAGTCAATCAGGAGGGGCTAGTGCAGAAACGCTGTAT. It yields the protein CSSSQSGGASAETLY. The full CDR3 protein is CSSSQSGGASAETLYF.

To note about this clone: Gene names and germline match the mouse. Read data end 1 residue before the CDR3 end; the end is taken from the germline J gene. The same CDR3 can be traced to other DNA sequences in this sample. This sequence joins TRBV26 and TRBJ2-3, with 8 positions matching TRBD2. This CDR3 is built from 15 residues. Trimming cost V 2 bases and J 0 bases; bases outside gene matches: 1. Germline assignment: CDR1 KGHPV and CDR2 FQNQEV (reference sequence). Partial CDR3 DNA: TGTGCCAGCAGTCTGGGGGGGGCGAGTGCAGAAACGCTGTAT. Translated, it gives CASSLGGASAETLY. The whole CDR3 sequence is CASSLGGASAETLYF.

As regards this clone: Germline and genes here are mouse. The DNA ends 1 residue before the CDR3 does, and the rest of the CDR3 is filled in from the germline J gene. The chain has TRBV20 and TRBJ1-1; no clear D gene. The CDR3 sequence is 11 residues long. CDR1 is GFQATS, CDR2 STVNSAI, per germline. The V end lost 5 bases, the J end lost 1 base, and 5 bases lay between the germline ends. The DNA read from the CDR3 is TGTGGTGCTTACAGAAACACAGAAGTCTTC. It specifies CGAYRNTEVF. Given in full, the CDR3 is CGAYRNTEVFF.

To note about this clone: Gene names are mouse gene names. The CDR3 extends 1 residue past the end of the read, so its final part is completed from the germline J gene. The V gene is TRBV3, the J gene TRBJ2-1; D call uncertain. The germline V gene has CDR1 SNHLY and CDR2 FYNGKV (reference sequence). CDR3 length: 14 amino acids. V was cut by 0 bases and J by 4 bases, with 7 bases left in between. CDR3: CASSLAGLYAEQFF. CDR3 DNA (partial): TGTGCCAGCAGCTTAGCGGGGTTATATGCTGAGCAGTTC.

Comments on this clone: The gene names here belong to mouse. Read coverage stops 1 residue before the CDR3 terminus; the germline J gene supplies the remainder. The gene calls are TRBV31 and TRBJ1-2, with 7 bases fitting TRBD1. Losses at the gene ends were 0 bases for V and 1 base for J; bases not matched to a gene: 2. The CDR3 loop spans 14 amino acids. From germline, CDR1 is GKSSPN and CDR2 SITVG. CDR3 amino acids: CAWSLTGVNSDYTF. The CDR3 bases that were read are TGTGCCTGGAGTCTAACAGGGGTAAACTCCGACTACACC.

About this clone: Mouse gene names and germline throughout. The read halts 1 residue ahead of the CDR3 end, with the missing end drawn from the germline J gene. This chain uses TRBV3 with TRBJ1-2, with D perhaps matching TRBD1 (5 bases). The V gene's germline CDR1 is SNHLY and CDR2 FYNGKV (reference sequence). V dropped 2 bases and J dropped 0 bases, with 7 bases sitting between them. This CDR3 is 14 amino acids long. The CDR3 loop is CASSLRGANSDYTF. The covered CDR3 bases are TGTGCCAGCAGCTTAAGGGGTGCAAACTCCGACTACACC.

This clone occurred a few times. All gene names here are mouse names. The CDR3 extends 1 residue past the end of the read, so its final part is completed from the germline J gene. The chain employs TRBV26 and TRBJ2-7; 9 bases map to TRBD1. With 4 bases clipped from V and 7 bases from J, the junction kept 5 bases outside the gene matches. The CDR3 is 13 amino acids. Per germline, CDR1 KGHPV and CDR2 FQNQEV (reference sequence). The CDR3 DNA, read in part, is TGTGCCAGCAGTCCCGGGACAGGGCGAGAACAGTAC. Amino acid sequence: CASSPGTGREQY. The full-length CDR3 reads as CASSPGTGREQYF.

This clone is medium-sized within its sample. Gene names denote mouse genes. The CDR3 goes on 1 residue after the read ends, and that part is filled in from the germline J gene. The V and J genes are TRBV15 and TRBJ2-7; 8 nucleotides line up with TRBD1. Germline assignment: CDR1 SGHND and CDR2 FRSKSL. After removal of 5 bases from V and 0 bases from J, the junction contained 3 bases not matched to a gene. The length of the CDR3 is 14 residues. This chain's CDR3 is CASSLTGGSYEQYF. The CDR3 DNA, read in part, is TGTGCCAGCAGTCTCACAGGGGGCTCCTATGAACAGTAC. Supplemented by reference TRBV15 and TRBJ2-7, the full variable domain reads DAGVTQTPRHEVAEKGQTIILKCEPVSGHNDLFWYRQTKIQGLELLSYFRSKSLMEDGGAFKDRFKAEMLNSSFSTLKIQPTEPKDSAVYLCASSLTGGSYEQYFGPGTRLTVL.

A remark on this clone: Any gene name here is a mouse gene name. The missing CDR3 end, 1 residue past where the read stops, is filled in from the germline J gene. The V and J genes are TRBV20 and TRBJ1-6; 9 positions match TRBD1. TRBJ1-6 is sorted into the ORF group, with uncertain function. This CDR3 is built from 14 residues. CDR1 is GFQATS and CDR2 is STVNSAI in the germline V gene. The V segment lost 4 bases and the J segment 3 bases; nucleotides outside the gene matches: 1. CDR3 region: CGAKGQGYNSPLYF. The DNA read from the CDR3 is TGTGGTGCTAAGGGACAGGGCTATAATTCGCCCCTCTAC.

As to this clone: Genes here carry mouse names. The read gets to within 1 residue of the CDR3 end, and the germline J gene fills in the rest. V is TRBV23 and J is TRBJ1-6. TRBJ1-6 counts as an open reading frame of uncertain function. The CDR3 has 13 amino acids. The germline CDR1 and CDR2 sequences are KGHTA and FQNQQP. The CDR3 spells CSSRVGVNSPLYF. The CDR3 DNA, read in part, is TGCTCCAGCAGAGTGGGGGTTAATTCGCCCCTCTAC.

Regarding this clone: Mouse names are used for the genes. The read terminates 1 residue ahead of where the CDR3 ends, so the germline J gene completes it. The chain is built from TRBV26 and TRBJ1-3, with 10 bases lining up with TRBD1. The V gene's germline CDR1 is KGHPV and CDR2 FQNQEV (reference sequence). This CDR3 spans 14 amino acids. J gave up 2 bases and V 6 bases, and 1 base lay outside the gene matches. The CDR3 spells CASRGQGTGNTLYF. CDR3 bases read: TGTGCCAGCAGGGGACAGGGGACTGGAAATACGCTCTAT.

A word on this clone: The gene names here belong to mouse. The CDR3 end falls 1 residue outside the read, so it is completed with the germline J gene. This chain connects TRBV4 to TRBJ2-5; 11 bases are a match to TRBD2. Looked up from germline, CDR1 is LGHDT and CDR2 is YNNKQL (reference sequence). The V gene end was trimmed by 5 bases and the J gene end by 3 bases; junction bases not matched to a gene: 4. The CDR3 is 15 amino acids. This CDR3 is CASSHRDWGQDTQYF. The part of the CDR3 DNA that was read is TGTGCCAGCAGCCACCGGGACTGGGGGCAAGACACCCAGTAC.

Worth noting for this clone: Genes and germline come from the mouse. The CDR3 end lies 1 residue beyond the end of the read and is filled in from the germline J gene. The chain joins TRBV5 to TRBJ2-5, with D hard to call. CDR1 and CDR2 from the germline V gene are LGHNA and YNLKQL (reference sequence). The CDR3 length is 14 residues. V was trimmed by 2 bases and J by 0 bases, leaving 6 bases between them. Partial CDR3 DNA: TGTGCCAGCAGCCAACAGATTAACCAAGACACCCAGTAC. It specifies CASSQQINQDTQY. The whole CDR3 protein reads CASSQQINQDTQYF.

To note about this clone: Gene names and germline refer to mouse. Read data end 1 residue before the CDR3 end; the end is taken from the germline J gene. The chain is built from TRBV26 and TRBJ2-2; 9 bases match TRBD1. The CDR3 runs to 14 residues. In germline, CDR1 is KGHPV, CDR2 FQNQEV (reference sequence). The ends lost 2 bases at V and 6 bases at J; junction bases unmatched: 1. The CDR3 region is CASSLGTGPGQLYF. CDR3 DNA (partial): TGTGCCAGCAGTCTGGGGACAGGGCCCGGGCAGCTCTAC.

This clone was seen only a few times. Germline and genes: mouse. Incomplete CDR3 DNA: TGTGCCAGCAGCCCAGGGGGCGGCGCTGAGCAGTTC. It yields the protein CASSPGGGAEQF. The complete CDR3 sequence is CASSPGGGAEQFF. The V and J genes are TRBV26 and TRBJ2-1, with TRBD1 identical over 8 bases. The CDR3 is cut off 1 residue early in the read; its end comes from the germline J gene. V dropped 6 bases and J dropped 7; count of bases not matched to a gene: 5. The CDR3 loop spans 13 amino acids. In germline, CDR1 is KGHPV, CDR2 FQNQEV (reference sequence).

Only a few counts were recorded for this clone. Gene names are mouse gene names. The observed sequence ends 1 residue before the CDR3 terminus, with the missing tail filled in from the germline J gene. The rearrangement uses TRBV13-3 and TRBJ2-5; 9 bases are a match to TRBD1. This CDR3 spans 14 amino acids. The V gene end was trimmed by 0 bases and the J gene end by 5 bases; junction bases not matched to a gene: 1. The germline V gene has CDR1 NNHDY and CDR2 SYVADS. The sequenced CDR3 bases are TGTGCCAGCAGTGATGACAGGGGGCGAGACACCCAGTAC. Its translation: CASSDDRGRDTQY. The whole CDR3 region reads CASSDDRGRDTQYF.

This clone was counted a few times. Germline and genes: mouse. The read ends 1 residue shy of where the CDR3 ends; the end is completed using the germline J gene. V usage is TRBV26 and J usage is TRBJ1-3; D gene uncertain. The V and J ends lost 3 bases and 0 bases respectively, with 6 bases between them. Germline assignment: CDR1 KGHPV and CDR2 FQNQEV (reference sequence). CDR3 size: 14 residues. The CDR3 DNA, read in part, is TGTGCCAGCAGTCTCCCCCATTCTGGAAATACGCTCTAT. Its protein product is CASSLPHSGNTLY. The complete CDR3 reads CASSLPHSGNTLYF. The whole variable domain, remainder taken from reference TRBV26 and TRBJ1-3, is NSKVIQTPRYLVKGQGQKAKMRCIPEKGHPVVFWYQQNKNNEFKFLINFQNQEVLQQIDMTEKRFSAECPSNSPCSLEIQSSEAGDSALYLCASSLPHSGNTLYFGEGSRLIVV.